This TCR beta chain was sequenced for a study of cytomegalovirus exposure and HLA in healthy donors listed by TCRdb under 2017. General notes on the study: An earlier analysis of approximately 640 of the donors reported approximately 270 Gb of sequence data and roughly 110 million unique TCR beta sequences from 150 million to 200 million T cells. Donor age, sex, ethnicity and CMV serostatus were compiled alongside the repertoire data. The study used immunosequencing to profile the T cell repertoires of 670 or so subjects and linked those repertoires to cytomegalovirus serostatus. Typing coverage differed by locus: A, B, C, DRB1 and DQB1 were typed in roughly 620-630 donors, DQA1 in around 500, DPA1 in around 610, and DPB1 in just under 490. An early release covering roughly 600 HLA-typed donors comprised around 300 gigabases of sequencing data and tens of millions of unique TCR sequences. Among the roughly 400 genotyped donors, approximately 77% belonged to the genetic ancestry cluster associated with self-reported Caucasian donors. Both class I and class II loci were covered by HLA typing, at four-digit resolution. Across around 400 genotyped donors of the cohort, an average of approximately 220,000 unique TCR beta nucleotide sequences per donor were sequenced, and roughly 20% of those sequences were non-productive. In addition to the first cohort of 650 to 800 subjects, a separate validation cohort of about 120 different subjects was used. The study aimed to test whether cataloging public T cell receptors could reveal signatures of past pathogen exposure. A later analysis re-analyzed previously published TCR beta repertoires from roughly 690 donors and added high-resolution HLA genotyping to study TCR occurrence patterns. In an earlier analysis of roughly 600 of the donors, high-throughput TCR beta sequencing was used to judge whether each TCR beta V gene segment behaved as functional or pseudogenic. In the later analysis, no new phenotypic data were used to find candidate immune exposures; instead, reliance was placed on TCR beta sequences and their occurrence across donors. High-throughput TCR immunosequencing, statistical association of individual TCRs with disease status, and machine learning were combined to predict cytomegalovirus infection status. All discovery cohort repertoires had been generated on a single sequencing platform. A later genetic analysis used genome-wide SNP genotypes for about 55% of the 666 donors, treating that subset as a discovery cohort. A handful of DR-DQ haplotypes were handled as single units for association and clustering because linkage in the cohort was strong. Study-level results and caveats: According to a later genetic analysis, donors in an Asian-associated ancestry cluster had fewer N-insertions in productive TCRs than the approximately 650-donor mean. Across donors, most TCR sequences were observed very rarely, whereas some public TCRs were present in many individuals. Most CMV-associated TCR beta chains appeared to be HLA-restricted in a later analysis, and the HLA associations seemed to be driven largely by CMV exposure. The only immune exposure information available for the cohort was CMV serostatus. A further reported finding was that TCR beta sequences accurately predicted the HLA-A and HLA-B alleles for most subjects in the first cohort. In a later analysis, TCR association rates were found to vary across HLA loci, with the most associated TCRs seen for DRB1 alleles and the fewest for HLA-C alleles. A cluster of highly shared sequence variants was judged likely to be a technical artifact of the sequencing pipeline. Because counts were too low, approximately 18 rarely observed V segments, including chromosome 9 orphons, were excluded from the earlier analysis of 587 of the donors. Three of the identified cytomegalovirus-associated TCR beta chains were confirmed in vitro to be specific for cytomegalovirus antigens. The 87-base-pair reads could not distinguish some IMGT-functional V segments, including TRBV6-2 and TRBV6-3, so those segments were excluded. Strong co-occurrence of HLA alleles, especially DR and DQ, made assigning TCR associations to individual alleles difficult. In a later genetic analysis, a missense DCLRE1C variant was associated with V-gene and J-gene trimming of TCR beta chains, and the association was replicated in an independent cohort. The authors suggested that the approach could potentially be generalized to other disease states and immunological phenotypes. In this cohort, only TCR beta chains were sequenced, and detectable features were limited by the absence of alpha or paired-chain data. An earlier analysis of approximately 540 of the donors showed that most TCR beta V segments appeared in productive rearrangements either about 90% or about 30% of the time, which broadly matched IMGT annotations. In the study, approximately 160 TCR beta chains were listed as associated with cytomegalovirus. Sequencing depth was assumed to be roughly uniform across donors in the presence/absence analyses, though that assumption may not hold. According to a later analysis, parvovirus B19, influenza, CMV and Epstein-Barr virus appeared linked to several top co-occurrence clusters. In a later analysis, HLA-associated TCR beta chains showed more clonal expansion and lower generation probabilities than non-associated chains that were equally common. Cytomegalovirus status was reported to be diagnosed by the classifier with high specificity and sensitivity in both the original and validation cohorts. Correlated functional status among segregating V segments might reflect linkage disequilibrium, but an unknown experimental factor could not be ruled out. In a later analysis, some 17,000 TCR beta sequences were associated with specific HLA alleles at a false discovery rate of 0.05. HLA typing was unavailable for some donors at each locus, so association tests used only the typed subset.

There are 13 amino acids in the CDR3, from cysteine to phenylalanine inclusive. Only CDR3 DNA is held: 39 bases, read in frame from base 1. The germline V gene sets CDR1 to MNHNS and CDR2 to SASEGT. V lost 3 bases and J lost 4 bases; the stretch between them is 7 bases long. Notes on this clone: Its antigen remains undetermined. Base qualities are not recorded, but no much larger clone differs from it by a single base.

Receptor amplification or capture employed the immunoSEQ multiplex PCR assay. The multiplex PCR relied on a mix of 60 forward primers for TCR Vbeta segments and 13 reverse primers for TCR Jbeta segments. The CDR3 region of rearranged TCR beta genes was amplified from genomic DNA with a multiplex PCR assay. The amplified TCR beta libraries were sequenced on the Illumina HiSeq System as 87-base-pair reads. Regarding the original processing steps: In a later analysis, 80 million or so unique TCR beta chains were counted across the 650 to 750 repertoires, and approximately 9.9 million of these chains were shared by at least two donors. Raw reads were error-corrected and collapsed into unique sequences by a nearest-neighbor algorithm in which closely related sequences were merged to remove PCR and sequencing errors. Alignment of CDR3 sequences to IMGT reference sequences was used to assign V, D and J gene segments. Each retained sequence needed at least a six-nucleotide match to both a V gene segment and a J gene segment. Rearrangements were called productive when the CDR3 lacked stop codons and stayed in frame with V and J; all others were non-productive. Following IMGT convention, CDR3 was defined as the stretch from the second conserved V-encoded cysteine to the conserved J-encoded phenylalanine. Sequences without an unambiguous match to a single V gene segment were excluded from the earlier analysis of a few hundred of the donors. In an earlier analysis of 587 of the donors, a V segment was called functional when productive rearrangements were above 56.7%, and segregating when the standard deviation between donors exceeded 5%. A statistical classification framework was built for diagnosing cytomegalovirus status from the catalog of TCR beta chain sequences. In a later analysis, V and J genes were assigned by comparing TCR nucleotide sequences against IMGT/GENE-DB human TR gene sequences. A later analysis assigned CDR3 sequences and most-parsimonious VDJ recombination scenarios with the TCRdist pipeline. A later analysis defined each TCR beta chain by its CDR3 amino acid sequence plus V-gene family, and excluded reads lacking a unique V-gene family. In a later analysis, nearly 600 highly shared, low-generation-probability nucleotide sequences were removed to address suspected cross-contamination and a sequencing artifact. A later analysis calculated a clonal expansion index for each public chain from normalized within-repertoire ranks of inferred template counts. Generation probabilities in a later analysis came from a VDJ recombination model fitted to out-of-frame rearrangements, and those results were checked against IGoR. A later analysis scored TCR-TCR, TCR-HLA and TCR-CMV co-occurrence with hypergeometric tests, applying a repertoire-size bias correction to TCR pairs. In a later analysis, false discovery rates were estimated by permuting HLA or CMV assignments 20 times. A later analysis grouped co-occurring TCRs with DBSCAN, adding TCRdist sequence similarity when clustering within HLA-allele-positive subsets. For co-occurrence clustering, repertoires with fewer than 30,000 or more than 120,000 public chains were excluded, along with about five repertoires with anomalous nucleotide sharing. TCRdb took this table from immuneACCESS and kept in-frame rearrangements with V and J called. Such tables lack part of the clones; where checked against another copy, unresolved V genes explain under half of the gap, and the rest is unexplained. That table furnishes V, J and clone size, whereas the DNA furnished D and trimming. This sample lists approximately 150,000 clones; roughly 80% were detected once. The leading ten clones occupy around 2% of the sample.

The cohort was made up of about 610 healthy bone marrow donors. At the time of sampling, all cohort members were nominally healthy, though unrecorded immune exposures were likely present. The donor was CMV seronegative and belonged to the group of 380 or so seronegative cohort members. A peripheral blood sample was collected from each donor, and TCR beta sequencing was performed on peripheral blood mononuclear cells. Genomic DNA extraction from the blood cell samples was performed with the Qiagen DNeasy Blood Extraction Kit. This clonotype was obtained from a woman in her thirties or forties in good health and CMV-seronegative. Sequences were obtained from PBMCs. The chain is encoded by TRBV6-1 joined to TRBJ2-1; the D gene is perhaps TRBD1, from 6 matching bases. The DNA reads TGTGCCAGCAGTGACGGGACATACAATGAGCAGTTCTTC. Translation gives CASSDGTYNEQFF.